The T cell receptor beta chain under discussion was sequenced for a study of blood T cell repertoires in COVID-19. Whole-study context: Acute and convalescent COVID-19 samples came from the United States, Italy and Spain.

The table came from immunoSEQ multiplex PCR; TCRdb's copy has only in-frame clones and leaves some out. The sample lists around 130,000 clones; around 89% were seen once. This CDR3 region has 13 residues. V lost 5 bases, J lost 8 bases, and 15 bases lay in between. Sequenced: peripheral blood. The chain links TRBV12-3 or TRBV12-4 to TRBJ1-2, with D maybe TRBD1 (5 bases). This TCR was recovered from a man in his fifties or sixties with active or convalescent COVID-19. The CDR3 sequence is CASSRRGGAGYTF. For the CDR3, the DNA is TGTGCCAGCAGTAGACGGGGAGGGGCCGGCTACACCTTC.